The sequence of this T cell receptor beta chain was determined in a study of blood T cell repertoires in COVID-19. The CDR3 consists of 16 residues. The germline gives CDR1 SEHNR, CDR2 FQNEAQ (reference sequence). The ends were cut back, 1 base at V and 0 bases at J, with 11 bases in the middle. Under the authors' procedure: Nucleated cell number was recorded as an estimate derived from reference gene primer amplification. The protocol was immunoSEQ multiplex PCR, while the TCRdb copy is restricted to in-frame clones and leaves out a portion. The DNA gave D and trimming, while V, J and clone size come from that table. The table lists about 70,000 clones, 81% of them singletons.

The gene calls are TRBV7-9 and TRBJ2-3, with D hard to call. Sequenced: peripheral blood. The TCR comes from a woman in her 70s with acute or convalescent COVID-19. The CDR3 sequence is CASSLGATPSTDTQYF. The CDR3 nucleotides are TGTGCCAGCAGCTTAGGCGCCACGCCTAGCACAGATACGCAGTATTTT.